A selection of T cell receptor beta chains follows, all from one sample in a study of cytomegalovirus exposure and HLA in healthy donors. Data came from immunoSEQ multiplex PCR; TCRdb stores just in-frame clones and leaves some out. This table has about 210,000 clones, 65% to 85% appearing once. Specimen: PBMCs. The receptors were sampled from a man in his forties in good health and CMV-seropositive. The CDR3 runs from the conserved cysteine through the conserved F or W. A D gene is named only where the DNA matches it firmly. Clone size is given for some rows only: seen once, a few or many times, or a class if the clone is expanded.

15 NA TRBJ1-1 TRBV5-8 TRBD1 TGTGCCAGCAGATTACAGGGGTTCATGAACACTGAAGCTTTCTTT CASRLQGFMNTEAFF
14 NA TRBJ1-1 TRBV7-7 NA TGTGCCAGCAGCTTAGGTAAAAGGGGGACTGAAGCTTTCTTT CASSLGKRGTEAFF
13 NA TRBJ1-2 TRBV7-8 NA TGTGCCAGCAGCTTAACGGACAGCTATGGCTACACCTTC CASSLTDSYGYTF
16 NA TRBJ2-1 TRBV5-6 NA TGTGCCAGCAGCTCCCCAGGGGCGCGTTCCTACAATGAGCAGTTCTTC CASSSPGARSYNEQFF
16 NA TRBJ2-1 TRBV28 TRBD2 TGTGCCAGCTACTCGGCCAGCGGGAGGTCCCCCAATGAGCAGTTCTTC CASYSASGRSPNEQFF
15 once TRBJ1-2 TRBV7-9 TRBD1 TGTGCCAGCAGCTTAGGTAGGGGGCGTGTAGATGGCTACACCTTC CASSLGRGRVDGYTF
16 NA TRBJ2-1 TRBV25-1 TRBD1 TGTGCCAGCAGTGAATACGGGACAGGCCCCTACAATGAGCAGTTCTTC CASSEYGTGPYNEQFF
15 NA TRBJ1-2 TRBV4-1 TRBD1 TGCGCCAGCAGCCAAGCCGACAGGGTGTTGGGTGGCTACACCTTC CASSQADRVLGGYTF
13 NA TRBJ2-3 TRBV19 TRBD2 TGTGCCAGTAAAGGGACTAGAGTAGATACGCAGTATTTT CASKGTRVDTQYF
16 few TRBJ2-3 TRBV14 NA TGTGCCAGCAGCGCCGGGCGGCTAGCCCTCGGGGATACGCAGTATTTT CASSAGRLALGDTQYF
17 NA TRBJ1-1 TRBV4-1 NA TGCGCCAGCAGCCAACTCCTGGAGGGCGGGGGGAGGGCTGAAGCTTTCTTT CASSQLLEGGGRAEAFF
11 NA TRBJ2-5 TRBV29-1 NA TGCAGCGCCGGGACAACGGAGACCCAGTACTTC CSAGTTETQYF
16 NA TRBJ2-7 TRBV4-2 NA TGTGCCAGCAGCCAACGGACGGCGGTAGGGGCCTACGAGCAGTACTTC CASSQRTAVGAYEQYF
14 once TRBJ2-7 TRBV25-1 TRBD2 TGTGCCAGCAGTGAATTAGGCGGGAGCTACGAGCAGTACTTC CASSELGGSYEQYF
14 NA TRBJ2-5 TRBV29-1 NA TGCAGCGTTGGGGCTAGCTATTCCCAAGAGACCCAGTACTTC CSVGASYSQETQYF
14 NA TRBJ2-7 TRBV4-3 NA TGCGCCAGCAGCCCAGAACCAGGGATCTACGAGCAGTACTTC CASSPEPGIYEQYF
15 few TRBJ1-2 TRBV23-1 TRBD1 TGCGCCAGCAGTCATCGAGAACAGGGGTTCTATGGCTACACCTTC CASSHREQGFYGYTF
14 NA TRBJ2-7 TRBV28 TRBD2 TGTGCCAGCACCCGACTAGCGGGAGTAAACGAGCAGTACTTC CASTRLAGVNEQYF
14 NA TRBJ2-1 TRBV9 TRBD1 TGTGCCAGCAGCCCGAGGGGGACAGACAATGAGCAGTTCTTC CASSPRGTDNEQFF
16 few TRBJ2-7 TRBV5-1 TRBD2 TGCGCCAGCAGCTTGGAAGTAGCGGGAGGCTTTTACGAGCAGTACTTC CASSLEVAGGFYEQYF
16 NA TRBJ2-6 TRBV6-4 TRBD1 TGTGCCAACCCTGACAGGGGAGGATCTGGGGCCAACGTCCTGACTTTC CANPDRGGSGANVLTF
16 NA TRBJ2-1 TRBV27 NA TGTGCCAGCAGTCCCCTAGAGGGAGGCCTTATAAAGGAGCAGTTCTTC CASSPLEGGLIKEQFF
15 NA TRBJ1-5 TRBV19 NA TGTGCCAGTACCATGGGAATCAGGGATGGTCAGCCCCAGCATTTT CASTMGIRDGQPQHF
15 NA TRBJ2-1 TRBV4-2 NA TGTGCCAGCAGCCAATCAGACGGGAGCTACAATGAGCAGTTCTTC CASSQSDGSYNEQFF
12 NA TRBJ1-1 TRBV5-1 NA TGCGCCAGCAGCTTGGAGGGGGGGAGGGCTTTCTTT CASSLEGGRAFF
14 once TRBJ2-7 TRBV6-1 NA TGTGCCAGCAGTGAAGCGGGCAGGGCCCACGAGCAGTACTTC CASSEAGRAHEQYF
15 NA TRBJ2-7 TRBV9 NA TGTGCCAGCAGCGTCGAGGGGGCTACGGGAGACGAGCAGTACTTC CASSVEGATGDEQYF
16 NA TRBJ2-7 TRBV27 TRBD1 TGTGCCAGCAGTTTCGCTTCCGGGACAGTCTTTGACGAGCAGTACTTC CASSFASGTVFDEQYF
14 NA TRBJ2-1 TRBV29-1 NA TGCAGCGTTGACCAGGGCGAATCCTACAATGAGCAGTTCTTC CSVDQGESYNEQFF
16 NA TRBJ2-7 TRBV27 TRBD1 TGTGCCAGCAGTTCCCCCGCGGGACAGGGGATCTACGAGCAGTACTTC CASSSPAGQGIYEQYF
13 NA TRBJ2-5 TRBV2 NA TGTGCCAGCAGTACAGGCTTACAAGAGACCCAGTACTTC CASSTGLQETQYF
18 NA TRBJ2-7 TRBV28 TRBD2 TGTGCCAGCAGTCCACTACCCGGGAGGCAGGCCATCTCCTACGAGCAGTACTTC CASSPLPGRQAISYEQYF
14 NA TRBJ2-3 TRBV6-4 TRBD2 TGTGCCAGCAGTCTTAGCGGGAGTAGCGATACGCAGTATTTT CASSLSGSSDTQYF
17 few TRBJ2-2 TRBV5-1 TRBD2 TGCGCCAGCAGGGCTCCGGGACTAGCGGCTTACACCGGGGAGCTGTTTTTT CASRAPGLAAYTGELFF
14 NA TRBJ2-1 TRBV5-1 TRBD1 TGCGCCACCCACCCGGGACAGTCCTACAATGAGCAGTTCTTC CATHPGQSYNEQFF
14 NA TRBJ2-7 TRBV7-2 NA TGTGCCAGCAGCTTAGGGACAGCCTCCTACGAGCAGTACTTC CASSLGTASYEQYF
13 few TRBJ1-1 TRBV25-1 NA TGTGCCACCTCAACTACGCCAGCGAGCGGCGCTTTCTTT CATSTTPASGAFF
14 NA TRBJ2-3 TRBV6-5 NA TGTGCCAGCTCCGGAGCGTATCTCACAGATACGCAGTATTTT CASSGAYLTDTQYF
18 NA TRBJ2-2 TRBV5-6 TRBD2 TGTGCCAGCACCCTCGTTCCCGGACTAGCGGGAGAGGACGGGGAGCTGTTTTTT CASTLVPGLAGEDGELFF
14 NA TRBJ1-5 TRBV5-6 NA TGTGCCAGCAGCTTGGGGGGGGGTAGTCAGCCCCAGCATTTT CASSLGGGSQPQHF
15 NA TRBJ1-5 TRBV2 NA TGTGCCAGCAGTGAAGCACGCGGAAACAATCAGCCCCAGCATTTT CASSEARGNNQPQHF
15 NA TRBJ2-5 TRBV7-6 NA TGTGCCAGCAGCCTGATTCGCGGGTACCAAGAGACCCAGTACTTC CASSLIRGYQETQYF
17 NA TRBJ2-7 TRBV11-2 TRBD2 TGTGCCAGCAGCTTAAGACGTAGCGGGAGGGGTAGCGGCGAGCAGTACTTC CASSLRRSGRGSGEQYF
13 NA TRBJ2-5 TRBV6-1 NA TGTGCCACCCTCCCGGGAATGTGGGAGACCCAGTACTTC CATLPGMWETQYF
15 NA TRBJ2-7 TRBV5-1 TRBD2 TGCGCCAGCAGCTGGGGGGTAGCGGGCTCCTACGAGCAGTATTTC CASSWGVAGSYEQYF
15 NA TRBJ2-6 TRBV10-3 TRBD2 TGTGCCATCAGTCTAGCGGGAGCTGGGGCCAACGTCCTGACTTTC CAISLAGAGANVLTF
14 NA TRBJ1-4 TRBV4-2 TRBD1 TGTGCCAGCAGCCAAGACAGGGGGGTTGAAAAACTGTTTTTT CASSQDRGVEKLFF
15 NA TRBJ2-7 TRBV5-6 NA TGTGCCAGCAGCCAACAGGGACTACTTTCCTACGAGCAGTACTTC CASSQQGLLSYEQYF
17 NA TRBJ2-6 TRBV19 TRBD1 TGTGCCAGTAGTATACGACAGGGGGCTACTGGGGCCAACGTCCTGACTTTC CASSIRQGATGANVLTF
13 NA TRBJ2-1 TRBV4-1 NA TGCGCCAGCAGCCCCGGGACTCAAAATGAGCAGTTCTTC CASSPGTQNEQFF